The 7 T cell receptor beta chains in this list originate from one sample, sequenced in a study of blood T cell repertoires in COVID-19. Method: immunoSEQ multiplex PCR; TCRdb's copy keeps in-frame clones and lacks some. The data hold about 170,000 clones, with 70% to 85% observed a single time. The sample taken for sequencing was PBMCs or T cells enriched from blood (not recorded which). These receptors were taken from a middle-aged man who had recovered from COVID-19.

The CDR3 DNA reads as TGCGCCAGCAGCTTGCCCGGGGTCCCGAACACTGAAGCTTTCTTT. This gives the protein CASSLPGVPNTEAFF. The chain recombines TRBV5-1 with TRBJ1-1; D ambiguous. The germline CDR1 and CDR2 sequences are SGHRS and YFSETQ. Trimming cost V 1 base and J 1 base, with 11 bases left between them. The CDR3 has 15 residues.

This clone was found once. The chain has TRBV19 and TRBJ2-5; 7 positions match TRBD2. The germline CDR1 and CDR2 sequences are LNHDA and SQIVND (reference sequence). This CDR3 spans 15 amino acids. J lost 1 base, V lost 0 bases, and 2 bases had no gene match. The CDR3 sequence is CASSIDRTSQETQYF. In nucleotides, the CDR3 is TGTGCCAGTAGTATAGATCGGACTAGCCAAGAGACCCAGTACTTC.

This rearrangement joins TRBV5-1 to TRBJ1-1; D unclear. This CDR3 has 13 residues. Trimming stripped 3 bases from V and 0 bases from J, with 6 bases between. Germline CDR1 reads SGHRS; CDR2 reads YFSETQ. Here the CDR3 reads CASSSLMNTEAFF. CDR3 sequence (DNA): TGCGCCAGCAGCTCCCTAATGAACACTGAAGCTTTCTTT.

This chain links TRBV5-1 with TRBJ1-2; 7 positions match TRBD1. CDR1 is SGHRS, CDR2 YFSETQ, per germline. Trimming removed 3 bases from V and 4 bases from J; junction bases left unmatched: 6. The CDR3 covers 14 residues. CDR3 DNA: TGCGCCAGCAGCTGGCCGGGACAGAGCTATGGCTACACCTTC. This sequence encodes CASSWPGQSYGYTF.

The chain recombines TRBV5-1 with TRBJ2-6, with 7 nucleotides matching TRBD2. Germline values: CDR1 SGHRS, CDR2 YFSETQ. The CDR3 extends over 15 amino acids. V was pared by 4 bases and J by 0 bases, with 1 base of the junction left unmatched. For the CDR3, the DNA is TGCGCCAGCAGCCCGGGGGGCTCTGGGGCCAACGTCCTGACTTTC. It encodes CASSPGGSGANVLTF.

The chain carries TRBV18 and TRBJ1-1; 8 bases agree with TRBD1. V shed 6 bases and J 4 bases; nucleotides not matched to a gene: 7. Germline values: CDR1 KGHSH, CDR2 LQKENI. This CDR3 region has 14 residues. The CDR3 DNA reads as TGTGCCAGCTCGAGACAGGGGTGGGGCACTGAAGCTTTCTTT. This encodes CASSRQGWGTEAFF. Full variable domain (rest looked up from reference TRBV18 and TRBJ1-1): NAGVMQNPRHLVRRRGQEARLRCSPMKGHSHVYWYRQLPEEGLKFMVYLQKENIIDESGMPKERFSAEFPKEGPSILRIQQVVRGDSAAYFCASSRQGWGTEAFFGQGTRLTVV.

The chain has TRBV19 and TRBJ2-6, with 7 bases matching TRBD1. Germline lookup yields CDR1 LNHDA and CDR2 SQIVND (reference sequence). The CDR3 spans 14 residues. J lost 4 bases, V lost 8 bases, and 5 bases had no gene match. The CDR3 loop is CASVTGAGANVLTF. In nucleotides, the CDR3 is TGTGCCAGTGTAACAGGGGCCGGGGCCAACGTCCTGACTTTC.